In its sample, the clone carrying this T cell receptor beta chain was seen a few times. This sample is part of a study of regulatory T cells in long-lasting Graves disease. The CDR3 covers 14 residues. Trimming cost V 5 bases and J 8 bases; bases outside gene matches: 11. CDR1 and CDR2 (germline): SGHTA, FQGTGA. In building TCR beta libraries, iRepertoire HTBI primers were used together with Arm-PCR of CDR3 regions. A single record per CDR3 protein comes from TCRdb applying MiXCR to the multiplex PCR reads. The sample has 400,000 to 500,000 distinct CDR3 sequences; 21% are singletons. Documented time point: persistent/refractory GD, antithyroid drugs over 5 years with positive TRAb. The TCR library used RNA extracted from PBMCs.

The starting material was peripheral blood mononuclear cells (PBMCs), obtained when the disease was refractory, from a patient treated with antithyroid drugs. The sequence was obtained from a female donor with Graves disease. This sequence joins TRBV7-3 and TRBJ1-2, with 7 bases fitting TRBD1. In DNA, the CDR3 is TGTGCCAGCAGCCCAAATACAGGGGCCGGGGGCTACACCTTC. Translated: CASSPNTGAGGYTF.